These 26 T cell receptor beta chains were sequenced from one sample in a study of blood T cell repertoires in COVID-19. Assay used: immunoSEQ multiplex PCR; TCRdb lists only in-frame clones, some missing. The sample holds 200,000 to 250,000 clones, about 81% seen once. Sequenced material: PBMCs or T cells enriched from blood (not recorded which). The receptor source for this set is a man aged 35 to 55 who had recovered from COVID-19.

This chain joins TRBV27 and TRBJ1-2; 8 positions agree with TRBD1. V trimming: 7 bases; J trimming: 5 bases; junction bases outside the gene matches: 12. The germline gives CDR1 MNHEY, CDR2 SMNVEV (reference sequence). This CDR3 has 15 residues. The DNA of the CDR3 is TGTGCCAGCAAACCCCAGGGGGCGCTCGGATATGGCTACACCTTC. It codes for CASKPQGALGYGYTF.

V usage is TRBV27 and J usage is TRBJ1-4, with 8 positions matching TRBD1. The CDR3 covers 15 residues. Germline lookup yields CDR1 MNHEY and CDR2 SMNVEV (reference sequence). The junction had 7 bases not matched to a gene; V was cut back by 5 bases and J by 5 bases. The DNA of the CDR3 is TGTGCCAGCAGTCCCGGACAGGGTAAAAATGAAAAACTGTTTTTT. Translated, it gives CASSPGQGKNEKLFF.

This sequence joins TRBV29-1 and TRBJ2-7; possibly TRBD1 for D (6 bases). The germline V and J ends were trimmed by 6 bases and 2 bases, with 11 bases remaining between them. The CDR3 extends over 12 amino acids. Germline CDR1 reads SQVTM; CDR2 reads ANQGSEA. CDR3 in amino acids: CSVGWGPYEQYF. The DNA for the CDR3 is TGCAGCGTGGGGTGGGGGCCCTACGAGCAGTACTTC.

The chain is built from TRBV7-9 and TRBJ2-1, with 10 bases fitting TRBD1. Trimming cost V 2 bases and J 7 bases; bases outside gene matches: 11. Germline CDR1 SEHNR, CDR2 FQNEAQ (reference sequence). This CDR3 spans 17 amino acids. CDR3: CASSLLSDRGRRNEQFF. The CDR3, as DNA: TGTGCCAGCAGCTTATTATCCGACAGGGGGCGACGGAATGAGCAGTTCTTC.

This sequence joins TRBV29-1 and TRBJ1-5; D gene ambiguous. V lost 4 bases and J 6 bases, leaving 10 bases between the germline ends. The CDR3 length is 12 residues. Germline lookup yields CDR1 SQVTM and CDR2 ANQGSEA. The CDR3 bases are TGCAGCGTTGTCTCCTCGGGTCAGCCCCAGCATTTT. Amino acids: CSVVSSGQPQHF.

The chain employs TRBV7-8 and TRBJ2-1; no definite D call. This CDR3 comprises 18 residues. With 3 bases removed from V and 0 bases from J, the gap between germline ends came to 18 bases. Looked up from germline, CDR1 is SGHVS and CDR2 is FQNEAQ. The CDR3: CASSFQTFRVSSYNEQFF. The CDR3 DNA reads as TGTGCCAGCAGCTTCCAGACTTTCAGAGTGAGCTCCTACAATGAGCAGTTCTTC.

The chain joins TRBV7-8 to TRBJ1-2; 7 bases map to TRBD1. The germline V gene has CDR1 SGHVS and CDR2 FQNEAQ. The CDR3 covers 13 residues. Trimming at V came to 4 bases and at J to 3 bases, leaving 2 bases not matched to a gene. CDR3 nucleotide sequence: TGTGCCAGCAGCTCCCAGGGGGACTATGGCTACACCTTC. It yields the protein CASSSQGDYGYTF.

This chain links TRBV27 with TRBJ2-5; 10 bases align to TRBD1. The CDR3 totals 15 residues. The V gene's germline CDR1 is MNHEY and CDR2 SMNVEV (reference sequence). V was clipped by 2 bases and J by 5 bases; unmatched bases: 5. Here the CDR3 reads CASSLGTGALETQYF. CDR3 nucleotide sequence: TGTGCCAGCAGTTTAGGGACAGGGGCGTTGGAGACCCAGTACTTC.

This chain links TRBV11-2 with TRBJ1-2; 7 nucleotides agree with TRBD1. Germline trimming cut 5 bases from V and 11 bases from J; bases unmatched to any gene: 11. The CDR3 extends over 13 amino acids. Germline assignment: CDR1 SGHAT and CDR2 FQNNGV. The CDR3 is CASSPKNRDRYTF. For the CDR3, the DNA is TGTGCCAGCAGCCCTAAAAACCGGGACAGATACACCTTC.

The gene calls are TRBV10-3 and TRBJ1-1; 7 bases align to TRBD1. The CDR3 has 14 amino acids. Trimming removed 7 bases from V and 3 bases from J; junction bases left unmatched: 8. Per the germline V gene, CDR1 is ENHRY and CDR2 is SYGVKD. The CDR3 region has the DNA TGTGCCATCACCGACAGGGCTGGGGACACTGAAGCTTTCTTT. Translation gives CAITDRAGDTEAFF.

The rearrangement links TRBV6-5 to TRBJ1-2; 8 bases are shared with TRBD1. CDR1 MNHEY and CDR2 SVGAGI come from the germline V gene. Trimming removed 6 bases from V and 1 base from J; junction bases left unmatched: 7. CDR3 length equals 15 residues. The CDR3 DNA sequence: TGTGCCAGCAGCCGACAGGGGCCTCTTAACTATGGCTACACCTTC. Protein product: CASSRQGPLNYGYTF.

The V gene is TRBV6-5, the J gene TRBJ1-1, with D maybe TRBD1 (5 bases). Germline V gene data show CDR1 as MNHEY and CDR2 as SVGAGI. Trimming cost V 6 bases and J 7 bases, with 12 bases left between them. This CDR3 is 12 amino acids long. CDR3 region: CASRTESFEAFF. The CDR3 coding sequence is TGTGCCAGCAGGACAGAATCCTTTGAAGCTTTCTTT.

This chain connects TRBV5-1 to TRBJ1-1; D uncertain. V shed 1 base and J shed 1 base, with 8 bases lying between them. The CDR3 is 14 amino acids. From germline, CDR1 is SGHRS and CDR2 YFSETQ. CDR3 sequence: CASSLLMKNTEAFF. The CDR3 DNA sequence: TGCGCCAGCAGCTTGCTAATGAAGAACACTGAAGCTTTCTTT.

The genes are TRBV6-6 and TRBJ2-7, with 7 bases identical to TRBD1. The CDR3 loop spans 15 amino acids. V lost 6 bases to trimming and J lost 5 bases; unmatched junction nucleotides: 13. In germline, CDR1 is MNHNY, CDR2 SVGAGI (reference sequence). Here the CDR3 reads CASSTEPGGWNEQYF. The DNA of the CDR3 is TGTGCCAGCAGCACGGAACCAGGGGGTTGGAACGAGCAGTACTTC.

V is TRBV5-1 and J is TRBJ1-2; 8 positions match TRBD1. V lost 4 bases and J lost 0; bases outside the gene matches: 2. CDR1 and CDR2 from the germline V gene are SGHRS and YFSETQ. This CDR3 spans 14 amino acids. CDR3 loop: CASSMGQANYGYTF. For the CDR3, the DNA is TGCGCCAGCAGCATGGGACAGGCTAACTATGGCTACACCTTC.

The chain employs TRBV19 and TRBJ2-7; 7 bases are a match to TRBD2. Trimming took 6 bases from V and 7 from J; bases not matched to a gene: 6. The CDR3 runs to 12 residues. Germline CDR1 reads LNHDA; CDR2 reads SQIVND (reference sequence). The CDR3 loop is CASRLGGGEQYF. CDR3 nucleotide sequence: TGTGCCAGTAGACTGGGCGGGGGAGAGCAGTACTTC.

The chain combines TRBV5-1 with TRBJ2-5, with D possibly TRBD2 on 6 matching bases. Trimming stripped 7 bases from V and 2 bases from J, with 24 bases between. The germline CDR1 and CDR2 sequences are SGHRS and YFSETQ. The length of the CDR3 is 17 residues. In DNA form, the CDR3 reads TGCGCCAGCTGGGGTTCCCGGATTGTCGGGGGACAAGAGACCCAGTACTTC. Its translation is CASWGSRIVGGQETQYF.

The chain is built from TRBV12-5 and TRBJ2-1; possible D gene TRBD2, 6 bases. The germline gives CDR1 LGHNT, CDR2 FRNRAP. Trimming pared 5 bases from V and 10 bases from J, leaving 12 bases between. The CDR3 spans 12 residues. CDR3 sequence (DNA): TGTGCTAGTGGTGGGAATAGCGGAGAGCAGTTCTTC. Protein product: CASGGNSGEQFF.

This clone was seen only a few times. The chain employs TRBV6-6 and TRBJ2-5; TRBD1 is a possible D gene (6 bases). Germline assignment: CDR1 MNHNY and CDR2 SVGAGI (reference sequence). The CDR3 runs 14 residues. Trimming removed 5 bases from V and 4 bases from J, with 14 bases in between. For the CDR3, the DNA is TGTGCCAGCAGTGGAACAGGGTTTGGAGAGACCCAGTACTTC. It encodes CASSGTGFGETQYF.

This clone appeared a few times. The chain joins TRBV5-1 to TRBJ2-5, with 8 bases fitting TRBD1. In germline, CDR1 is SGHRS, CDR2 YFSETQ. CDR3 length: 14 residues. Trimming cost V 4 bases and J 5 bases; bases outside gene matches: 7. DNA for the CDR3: TGCGCCAGCAGCACTAATACAGGGGGGGAGACCCAGTACTTC. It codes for CASSTNTGGETQYF.

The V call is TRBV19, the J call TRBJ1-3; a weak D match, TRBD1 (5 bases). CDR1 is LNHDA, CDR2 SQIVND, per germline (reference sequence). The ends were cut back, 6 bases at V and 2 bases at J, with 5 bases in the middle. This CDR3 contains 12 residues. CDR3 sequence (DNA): TGTGCCAGTAGGGGGCCTGGAAACACCATATATTTT. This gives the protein CASRGPGNTIYF.

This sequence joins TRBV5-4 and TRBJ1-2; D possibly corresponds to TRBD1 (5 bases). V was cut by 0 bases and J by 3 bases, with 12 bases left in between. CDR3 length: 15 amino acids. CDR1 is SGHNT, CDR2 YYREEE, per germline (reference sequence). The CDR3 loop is CASSLGPGGDYGYTF. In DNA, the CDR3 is TGTGCCAGCAGCTTGGGTCCGGGGGGAGACTATGGCTACACCTTC.

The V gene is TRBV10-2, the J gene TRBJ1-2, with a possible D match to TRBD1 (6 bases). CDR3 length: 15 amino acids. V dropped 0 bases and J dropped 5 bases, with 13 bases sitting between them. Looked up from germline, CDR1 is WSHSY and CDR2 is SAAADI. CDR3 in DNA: TGCGCCAGCAGTGAGTCTATGACAGGCCATTATGGCTACACCTTC. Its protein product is CASSESMTGHYGYTF.

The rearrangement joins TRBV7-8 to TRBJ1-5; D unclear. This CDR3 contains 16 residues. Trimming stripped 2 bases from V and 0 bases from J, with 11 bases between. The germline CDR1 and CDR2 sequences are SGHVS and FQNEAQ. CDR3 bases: TGTGCCAGCAGCTTACGCGACGACTATAGCAATCAGCCCCAGCATTTT. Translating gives CASSLRDDYSNQPQHF.

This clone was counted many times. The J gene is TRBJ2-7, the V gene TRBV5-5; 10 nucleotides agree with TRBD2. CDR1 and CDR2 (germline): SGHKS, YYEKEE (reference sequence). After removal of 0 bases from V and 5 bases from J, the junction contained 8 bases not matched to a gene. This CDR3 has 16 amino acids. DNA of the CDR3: TGTGCCAGCAGCTTGGAAGGGGCTAGCGGGAGCCACGAGCAGTACTTC. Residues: CASSLEGASGSHEQYF.

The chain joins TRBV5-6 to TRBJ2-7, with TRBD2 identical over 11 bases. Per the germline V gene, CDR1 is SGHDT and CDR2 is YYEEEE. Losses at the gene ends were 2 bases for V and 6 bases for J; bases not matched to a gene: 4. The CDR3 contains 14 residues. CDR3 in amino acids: CASSFGLAGSEQYF. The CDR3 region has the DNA TGTGCCAGCAGCTTTGGACTAGCGGGTTCCGAGCAGTACTTC.